One sample yielded the 18 T cell receptor beta chains listed below, sequenced in a study of T-cell reconstitution after alpha-beta-depleted transplantation in children. Unique molecular identifiers tagged the TCRbeta library. TCRdb reprocessed the PCR reads with MiXCR, giving one entry per CDR3 protein. The sample carries about a million distinct CDR3 sequences, about 31% recorded once. Specimen: PBMCs, mostly from graft donor cells, collected 360 days after TCRalphabeta/CD19-depleted stem cell transplant. These TCRs come from a boy less than two years old who had a stem cell transplant for SCID, so the T cells may come from the graft donor.

This chain connects TRBV28 to TRBJ2-1; 7 bases agree with TRBD1. The CDR3 contains 16 residues. The V segment lost 7 bases and the J segment 5 bases; nucleotides outside the gene matches: 14. The germline CDR1 and CDR2 sequences are MDHEN and SYDVKM. The CDR3 sequence: CASNPSRTGFNNEQFF. The CDR3 DNA reads as TGTGCCAGCAATCCCTCCCGGACAGGATTTAACAATGAGCAGTTCTTC. The full variable domain, with the rest looked up from reference TRBV28 and TRBJ2-1, is DVKVTQSSRYLVKRTGEKVFLECVQDMDHENMFWYRQDPGLGLRLIYFSYDVKMKEKGDIPEGYSVSREKKERFSLILESASTNQTSMYLCASNPSRTGFNNEQFFGPGTRLTVL.

CDR3 in DNA: TGCAGCGTTGAATATCTCTCTGGAAACACCATATATTTT. Its translation is CSVEYLSGNTIYF. The chain carries TRBV29-1 and TRBJ1-3; no definite D call. CDR1 is SQVTM and CDR2 is ANQGSEA in the germline V gene. Trimming removed 2 bases at V and 0 bases at J, with 5 bases between. The CDR3 loop spans 13 amino acids.

This chain connects TRBV6-6 to TRBJ2-7; possibly TRBD1 for D (6 bases). The CDR3 extends over 12 amino acids. Per germline, CDR1 MNHNY and CDR2 SVGAGI (reference sequence). V gave up 6 bases and J gave up 8 bases, with 14 bases separating them. The CDR3 DNA is TGTGCCAGCAGCCATGCACAGGGAAAGCAGTACTTC. Protein: CASSHAQGKQYF.

This clonotype has just a few counts. This rearrangement joins TRBV10-1 to TRBJ2-7; tentative D call: TRBD1 (6 bases). Between the trimmed V and J ends, which lost 5 bases and 5 bases, there was a span of 16 bases. The CDR3 consists of 14 residues. The germline V gene has CDR1 WNHNN and CDR2 SYGVQD (reference sequence). In DNA form, the CDR3 reads TGCGCCAGCAGTCGCGACAGGTCTCGCCACGAGCAGTACTTC. Translated, it gives CASSRDRSRHEQYF.

J is TRBJ1-1 and V is TRBV5-5, with D uncertain. The germline V gene encodes CDR1 SGHKS and CDR2 YYEKEE (reference sequence). The V and J ends lost 0 bases and 2 bases respectively, with 14 bases between them. CDR3 length: 16 amino acids. CDR3: CASSLEMGRINTEAFF. CDR3 sequence (DNA): TGTGCCAGCAGCTTGGAAATGGGCAGGATTAACACTGAAGCTTTCTTT.

This clonotype was seen a few times. The CDR3 loop is CSARGSKRGGLYEQYF. The CDR3 DNA follows: TGCAGTGCTAGAGGTTCCAAGCGGGGGGGCCTTTACGAGCAGTACTTC. The V gene is TRBV20-1, the J gene TRBJ2-7, with 10 bases aligning to TRBD2. Germline V gene data show CDR1 as DFQATT and CDR2 as SNEGSKA (reference sequence). The CDR3 totals 16 residues. Trimming cost V 1 base and J 4 bases; bases outside gene matches: 10.

This rearrangement joins TRBV20-1 to TRBJ2-3; unclear D gene. Trimming left V 1 base short and J 1 base short, with 9 bases between. The CDR3 runs to 14 residues. Germline V gene data show CDR1 as DFQATT and CDR2 as SNEGSKA (reference sequence). The CDR3 DNA reads TGCAGTGCTAGAGGAACAACCGGCACAGATACGCAGTATTTT. This codes for CSARGTTGTDTQYF.

The J gene is TRBJ2-3, the V gene TRBV5-1; 7 nucleotides match TRBD1. Per the germline V gene, CDR1 is SGHRS and CDR2 is YFSETQ. This CDR3 has 14 residues. Trimming cost V 7 bases and J 2 bases; bases outside gene matches: 7. CDR3 bases: TGCGCCAGCTCTAGGGACAGATTCACAGATACGCAGTATTTT. Protein product: CASSRDRFTDTQYF.

The chain carries TRBV4-1 and TRBJ2-7, with TRBD1 matching over 8 bases. Germline lookup yields CDR1 MGHRA and CDR2 YSYEKL. The CDR3 is 14 amino acids. The trim removed 8 bases at V and 4 bases at J, leaving 10 bases unmatched. The chain's CDR3 is CASSAGQAPYEQYF. In DNA form, the CDR3 reads TGCGCCAGCTCGGCGGGACAGGCTCCATACGAGCAGTACTTC.

The chain joins TRBV28 to TRBJ1-5; possible D gene TRBD1, 5 bases. Deletions cut 6 bases from V and 1 base from J, with 13 bases between. Looked up from germline, CDR1 is MDHEN and CDR2 is SYDVKM. This CDR3 has 15 amino acids. The CDR3 DNA sequence: TGTGCCAGCAGGCTATTCAGGGACAGCAATCAGCCCCAGCATTTT. It codes for CASRLFRDSNQPQHF.

This clonotype was counted between two and nine times. The chain links TRBV9 to TRBJ2-3; D might be TRBD1 (5 bases). The CDR3 spans 15 residues. Germline CDR1 and CDR2: SGDLS and YYNGEE. With 0 bases removed from V and 2 bases from J, the gap between germline ends came to 10 bases. CDR3 region: CASSVADRHTDTQYF. The DNA of the CDR3 is TGTGCCAGCAGCGTAGCCGACAGACACACAGATACGCAGTATTTT.

The rearrangement joins TRBV20-1 to TRBJ2-7; perhaps D is TRBD1 or TRBD2 (5 bases each). CDR3 size: 13 residues. Germline assignment: CDR1 DFQATT and CDR2 SNEGSKA (reference sequence). The V gene lost 6 bases and the J gene lost 0 bases, with 12 bases spanning the gap. The CDR3 bases are TGCAGTGCCGGAGGTGGGGGCTCCTACGAGCAGTACTTC. Translation gives CSAGGGGSYEQYF.

The rearrangement joins TRBV29-1 to TRBJ2-1; D not resolved. Germline V gene lookup returns CDR1 SQVTM and CDR2 ANQGSEA. This CDR3 region has 15 residues. Trimming took 8 bases from V and 0 from J, leaving 17 bases between them. The CDR3 loop reads CSLTGGKGSYNEQFF. Written as DNA, the CDR3 is TGCAGCCTCACGGGTGGGAAAGGCTCCTACAATGAGCAGTTCTTC.

This clonotype occurred a few times. The V and J genes are TRBV20-1 and TRBJ2-2; no clear D gene. Germline-derived CDR1 and CDR2 are DFQATT and SNEGSKA (reference sequence). V gave up 2 bases and J gave up 0 bases, with 7 bases separating them. This CDR3 has 14 residues. In DNA, the CDR3 is TGCAGTGCTAGAAGGGTAGCGAACACCGGGGAGCTGTTTTTT. It specifies CSARRVANTGELFF.

V is TRBV7-3 and J is TRBJ2-3; the D is unclear. Trimming stripped 5 bases from V and 5 bases from J, with 11 bases between. The CDR3 length is 13 residues. Germline assignment: CDR1 SGHTA and CDR2 FQGTGA. CDR3 residues: CASSPRNVDTQYF. The DNA for the CDR3 is TGTGCCAGCAGCCCCAGGAACGTAGATACGCAGTATTTT.

This clonotype was counted a few times. The chain has TRBV28 and TRBJ2-7; 11 nucleotides match TRBD1. In germline, CDR1 is MDHEN, CDR2 SYDVKM. V gave up 4 bases and J gave up 2 bases; unmatched junction bases: 7. This CDR3 comprises 16 residues. In nucleotides, the CDR3 is TGTGCCAGCAGTTCCCTGGACAGGGGGCATCCCTACGAGCAGTACTTC. Amino acids: CASSSLDRGHPYEQYF.

This clonotype was counted only a few times. The CDR3 protein is CASSLGRGAKNIQYF. In nucleotides, the CDR3 is TGTGCCAGCAGTTTAGGACGGGGAGCCAAAAACATTCAGTACTTC. The rearrangement uses TRBV12-3 or TRBV12-4 and TRBJ2-4, with D possibly TRBD2 on 5 matching bases. Trimming removed 1 base at V and 0 bases at J, with 7 bases between. There are 15 residues in the CDR3.

The rearrangement links TRBV20-1 to TRBJ2-7; tentatively, D is TRBD2 (5 bases). With 3 bases removed from V and 3 bases from J, the gap between germline ends came to 18 bases. This CDR3 region has 15 residues. The germline V gene has CDR1 DFQATT and CDR2 SNEGSKA (reference sequence). CDR3 protein: CSARRAGGPGYEQYF. CDR3 bases: TGCAGTGCTAGGAGGGCGGGTGGGCCGGGCTACGAGCAGTACTTC.